The rows below give T cell receptor beta chains drawn from one sample of a study of neoadjuvant anti-PD-1 for oral cavity cancer. The protocol was immunoSEQ multiplex PCR, while the TCRdb copy is restricted to in-frame clones and leaves out a portion. The table has tens of thousands of clones, about 86% seen once. This sample comprised PBMCs, obtained before nivolumab (anti-PD-1) treatment. These receptor sequences come from a person aged 40 to 85 with oral cavity squamous cell carcinoma. Each CDR3 is given with its conserved first and last residue. D genes are given only for firm matches. Only some rows state a clone size, as once, few, many or a class for expanded clones.

J	D	V	size	DNA	CDR3
TRBJ1-2	.	TRBV10-2	.	TGCGCCAGCACTCAAGGGGTACAGCACTATGGCTACACCTTC	CASTQGVQHYGYTF
TRBJ2-3	.	TRBV6-5	.	TGTGCCAGCAGTTTATCTCGCCGGCTAGCAGATACGCAGTATTTT	CASSLSRRLADTQYF
TRBJ1-1	.	TRBV9	.	TGTGCCAGCAGCGCCTCGGGACAGAACACTGAAGCTTTCTTT	CASSASGQNTEAFF
TRBJ2-1	.	TRBV9	.	TGTGCCAGCGGTAGCGCAAGCTCCTACAATGAGCAGTTCTTC	CASGSASSYNEQFF
TRBJ1-1	.	TRBV6-5	.	TGTGCCAGCAGTTACTCGTTGACAGTAAACACTGAAGCTTTCTTT	CASSYSLTVNTEAFF
TRBJ2-4	.	TRBV5-4	.	TGTGCCAGCAGCTTCGGCAAAAACATTCAGTACTTC	CASSFGKNIQYF
TRBJ2-7	.	TRBV6-5	.	TGTGCCAGCAGTTACTCGTACAGGGACTACGAGCAGTACTTC	CASSYSYRDYEQYF
TRBJ2-3	.	TRBV6-1	.	TGTGCCAGCAGTGAGTCAATGGGGTTTACAGATACGCAGTATTTT	CASSESMGFTDTQYF
TRBJ2-1	.	TRBV2	.	TGTGCCACCCGGTTGGACTCCAATGAGCAGTTCTTC	CATRLDSNEQFF
TRBJ1-1	.	TRBV5-6	.	TGTGCCAGCAGCTTGGCCGGACGGACCCGCATGAACACTGAAGCTTTCTTT	CASSLAGRTRMNTEAFF
TRBJ2-1	TRBD2	TRBV6-5	.	TGTGCCAATGGACTAGCGGGACCCAATGAGCAGTTCTTC	CANGLAGPNEQFF
TRBJ2-7	.	TRBV21-1	.	TGTGCCAGCAGCGCCCGGACAGGGGGCTACGAGCAGTACTTC	CASSARTGGYEQYF
TRBJ2-1	TRBD2	TRBV7-6	once	TGTGCCAGCAGCTTTAGTAGCGGGAGCTCCTACAATGAGCAGTTCTTC	CASSFSSGSSYNEQFF
TRBJ2-7	TRBD2	TRBV14	once	TGTGCCAGCAGCGCCCCGGGACTAGCGTTCTACGAGCAGTACTTC	CASSAPGLAFYEQYF
TRBJ2-1	TRBD1	TRBV29-1	once	TGCAGCGTCGTTGACAGGGCGTACAATGAGCAGTTCTTC	CSVVDRAYNEQFF
TRBJ1-4	.	TRBV18	.	TGTGCCAGCTCACCACCGTCGTGGGTCAAGATGGAAAAACTGTTTTTT	CASSPPSWVKMEKLFF
TRBJ2-1	.	TRBV6-1	.	TGTGCCGGAACCCGGGACACAATTAATGAGCAGTTCTTC	CAGTRDTINEQFF
TRBJ2-7	.	TRBV27	.	TGTGCCAGCAGTCGGCCTGGGACATACGAGCAGTACTTC	CASSRPGTYEQYF
TRBJ1-1	.	TRBV2	.	TGTGCCAGCAGACCTATCCAGGGTTTTACTGAAGCTTTCTTT	CASRPIQGFTEAFF
TRBJ2-2	TRBD2	TRBV2	.	TGTGCCAGCAAAGGGGACTACCTCACCGGGGAGCTGTTTTTT	CASKGDYLTGELFF
TRBJ1-1	.	TRBV5-5	.	TGTGCCAGCAGCTTATACAGGGATGTCACTGAAGCTTTCTTT	CASSLYRDVTEAFF
TRBJ1-3	.	TRBV7-9	few	TGTGCCAGCAGCTCCACAGCGGACGACTCTGGAAACACCATATATTTT	CASSSTADDSGNTIYF
TRBJ2-7	.	TRBV5-4	.	TGTGCCAGCAGCTTGCCCGGGTACACCTACGAGCAGTACTTC	CASSLPGYTYEQYF
TRBJ2-5	TRBD2	TRBV27	.	TGTGCCAGCAGGTCCGGGACTAGCGGCGCCGGGACCCAGTACTTC	CASRSGTSGAGTQYF
TRBJ1-2	TRBD1	TRBV19	.	TGTGCCAGTACCCTCACAGGGACAGGGAATGGCTACACCTTC	CASTLTGTGNGYTF
TRBJ2-7	.	TRBV30	once	TGTGCCTGGAGTCCTCGAGGTAGGCACGAGCAGTACTTC	CAWSPRGRHEQYF
TRBJ1-3	.	TRBV29-1	.	TGCAGCGTTGCGGGGGTAGTCGGCTCTGGAAACACCATATATTTT	CSVAGVVGSGNTIYF
TRBJ2-1	.	TRBV11-2	.	TGTGCCAGCAGCTTAGATATGGGGAACCCCTACAATGAGCAGTTCTTC	CASSLDMGNPYNEQFF
TRBJ1-2	TRBD1	TRBV4-1	.	TGCGCCAGCAGCTCTGTTCAGGGGGTCTTCTATGGCTACACCTTC	CASSSVQGVFYGYTF
TRBJ2-7	.	TRBV14	few	TGTGCCAGCAAGTGCCGGGACGCAGCCTACGAGCAGTACTTC	CASKCRDAAYEQYF